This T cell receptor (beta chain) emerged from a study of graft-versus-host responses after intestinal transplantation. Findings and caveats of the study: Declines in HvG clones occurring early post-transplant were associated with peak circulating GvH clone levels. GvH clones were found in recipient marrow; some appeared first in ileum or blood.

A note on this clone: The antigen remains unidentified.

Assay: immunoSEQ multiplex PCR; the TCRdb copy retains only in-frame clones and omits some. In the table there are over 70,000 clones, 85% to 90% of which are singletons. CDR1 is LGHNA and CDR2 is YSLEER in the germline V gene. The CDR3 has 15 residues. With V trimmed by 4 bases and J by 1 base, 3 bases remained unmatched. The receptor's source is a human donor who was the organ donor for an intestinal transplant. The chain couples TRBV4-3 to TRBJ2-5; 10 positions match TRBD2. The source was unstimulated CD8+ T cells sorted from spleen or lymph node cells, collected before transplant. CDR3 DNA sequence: TGCGCCAGCAGCCCTGAGCGGGGGGGCCAAGAGACCCAGTACTTC. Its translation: CASSPERGGQETQYF.